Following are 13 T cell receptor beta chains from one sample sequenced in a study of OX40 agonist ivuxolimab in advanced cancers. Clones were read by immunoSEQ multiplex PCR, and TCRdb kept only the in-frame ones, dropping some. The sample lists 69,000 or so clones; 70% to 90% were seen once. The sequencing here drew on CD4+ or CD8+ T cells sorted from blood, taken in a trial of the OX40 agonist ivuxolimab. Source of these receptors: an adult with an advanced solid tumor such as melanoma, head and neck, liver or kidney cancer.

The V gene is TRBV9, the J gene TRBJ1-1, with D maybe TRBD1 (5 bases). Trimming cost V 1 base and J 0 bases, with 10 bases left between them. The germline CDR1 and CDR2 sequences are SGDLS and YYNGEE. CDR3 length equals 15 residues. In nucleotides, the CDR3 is TGTGCCAGCAGCGTAAACGCAGGGATGAACACTGAAGCTTTCTTT. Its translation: CASSVNAGMNTEAFF.

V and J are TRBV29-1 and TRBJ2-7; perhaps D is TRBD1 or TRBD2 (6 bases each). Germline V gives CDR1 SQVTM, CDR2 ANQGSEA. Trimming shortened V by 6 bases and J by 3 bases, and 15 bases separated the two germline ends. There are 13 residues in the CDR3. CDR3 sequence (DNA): TGCAGCGTCCGTTCCGGAGGGGGCTACGAGCAGTACTTC. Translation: CSVRSGGGYEQYF.

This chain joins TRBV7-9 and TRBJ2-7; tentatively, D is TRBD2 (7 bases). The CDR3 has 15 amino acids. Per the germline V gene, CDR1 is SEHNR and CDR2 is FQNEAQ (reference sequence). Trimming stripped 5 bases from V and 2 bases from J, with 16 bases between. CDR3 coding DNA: TGTGCCAGCAGCATGCACTGGGGGGGCCCCTACGAGCAGTACTTC. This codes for CASSMHWGGPYEQYF.

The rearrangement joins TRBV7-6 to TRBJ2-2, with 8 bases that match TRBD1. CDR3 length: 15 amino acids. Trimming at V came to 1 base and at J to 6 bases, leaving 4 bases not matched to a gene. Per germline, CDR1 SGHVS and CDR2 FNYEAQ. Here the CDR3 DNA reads TGTGCCAGCAGCTTAGGGACAGGGAGTCCCGGGGAGCTGTTTTTT. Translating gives CASSLGTGSPGELFF.

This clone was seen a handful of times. CDR3 sequence reads: CASSLGSPLGGNQPQHF. CDR3 DNA: TGTGCCAGCAGCTTGGGAAGCCCTCTCGGGGGAAATCAGCCCCAGCATTTT. J is TRBJ1-5 and V is TRBV5-5; tentatively, D is TRBD1 (5 bases). CDR3 size: 17 residues. Germline V gene lookup returns CDR1 SGHKS and CDR2 YYEKEE (reference sequence). Trimming shortened V by 0 bases and J by 4 bases, and 17 bases separated the two germline ends.

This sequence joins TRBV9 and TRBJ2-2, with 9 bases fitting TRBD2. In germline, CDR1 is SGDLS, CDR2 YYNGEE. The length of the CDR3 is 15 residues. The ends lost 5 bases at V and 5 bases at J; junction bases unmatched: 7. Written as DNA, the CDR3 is TGTGCCAGCAGTAGTAGCGGGAGTGATACCGGGGAGCTGTTTTTT. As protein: CASSSSGSDTGELFF.

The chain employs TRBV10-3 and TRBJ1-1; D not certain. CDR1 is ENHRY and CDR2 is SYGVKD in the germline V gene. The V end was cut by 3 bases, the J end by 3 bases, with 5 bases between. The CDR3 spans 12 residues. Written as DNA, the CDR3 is TGTGCCATCAGTGATTGGGACACTGAAGCTTTCTTT. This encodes CAISDWDTEAFF.

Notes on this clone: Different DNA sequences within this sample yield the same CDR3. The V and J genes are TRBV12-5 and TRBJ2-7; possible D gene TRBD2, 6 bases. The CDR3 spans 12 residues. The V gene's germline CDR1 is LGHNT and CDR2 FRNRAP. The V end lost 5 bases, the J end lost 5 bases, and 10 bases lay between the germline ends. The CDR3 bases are TGTGCTAGTGGTGGGTGGGGGGACGAGCAGTACTTC. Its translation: CASGGWGDEQYF.

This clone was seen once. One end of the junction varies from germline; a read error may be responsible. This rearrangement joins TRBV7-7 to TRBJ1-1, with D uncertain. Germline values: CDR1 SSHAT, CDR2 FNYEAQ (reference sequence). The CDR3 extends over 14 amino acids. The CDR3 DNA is TGTGCTAGCAGCGTAGGACGGCAGAACACTGAAGCTTTCTTT. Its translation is CASSVGRQNTEAFF.

CDR3 in DNA: TGTGCCAGCAGCGACAGGGGGCTGGTCACAGATACGCAGTATTTT. It specifies CASSDRGLVTDTQYF. The chain employs TRBV7-8 and TRBJ2-3; the match to TRBD1 covers 10 bases. V trimming: 5 bases; J trimming: 2 bases; junction bases outside the gene matches: 4. The CDR3 covers 15 residues. CDR1 and CDR2 (germline): SGHVS, FQNEAQ.

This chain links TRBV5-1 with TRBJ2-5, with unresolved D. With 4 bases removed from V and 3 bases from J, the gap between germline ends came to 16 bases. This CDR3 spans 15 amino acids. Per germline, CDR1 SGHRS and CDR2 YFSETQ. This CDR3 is CASSLYGGVEETQYF. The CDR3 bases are TGCGCCAGCAGCCTTTATGGCGGAGTAGAAGAGACCCAGTACTTC.

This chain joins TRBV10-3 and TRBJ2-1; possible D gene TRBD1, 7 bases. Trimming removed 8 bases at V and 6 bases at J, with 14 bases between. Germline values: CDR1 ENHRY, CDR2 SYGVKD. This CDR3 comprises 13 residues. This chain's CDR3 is CAIQGGWTNEQFF. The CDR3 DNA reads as TGTGCCATCCAGGGGGGATGGACCAATGAGCAGTTCTTC.

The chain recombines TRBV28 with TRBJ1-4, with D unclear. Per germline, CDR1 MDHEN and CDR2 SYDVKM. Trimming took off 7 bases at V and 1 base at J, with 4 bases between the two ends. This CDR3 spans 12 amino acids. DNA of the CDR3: TGTGCCAGCAAGGGAACTAATGAAAAACTGTTTTTT. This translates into CASKGTNEKLFF. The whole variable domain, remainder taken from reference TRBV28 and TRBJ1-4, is DVKVTQSSRYLVKRTGEKVFLECVQDMDHENMFWYRQDPGLGLRLIYFSYDVKMKEKGDIPEGYSVSREKKERFSLILESASTNQTSMYLCASKGTNEKLFFGSGTQLSVL.